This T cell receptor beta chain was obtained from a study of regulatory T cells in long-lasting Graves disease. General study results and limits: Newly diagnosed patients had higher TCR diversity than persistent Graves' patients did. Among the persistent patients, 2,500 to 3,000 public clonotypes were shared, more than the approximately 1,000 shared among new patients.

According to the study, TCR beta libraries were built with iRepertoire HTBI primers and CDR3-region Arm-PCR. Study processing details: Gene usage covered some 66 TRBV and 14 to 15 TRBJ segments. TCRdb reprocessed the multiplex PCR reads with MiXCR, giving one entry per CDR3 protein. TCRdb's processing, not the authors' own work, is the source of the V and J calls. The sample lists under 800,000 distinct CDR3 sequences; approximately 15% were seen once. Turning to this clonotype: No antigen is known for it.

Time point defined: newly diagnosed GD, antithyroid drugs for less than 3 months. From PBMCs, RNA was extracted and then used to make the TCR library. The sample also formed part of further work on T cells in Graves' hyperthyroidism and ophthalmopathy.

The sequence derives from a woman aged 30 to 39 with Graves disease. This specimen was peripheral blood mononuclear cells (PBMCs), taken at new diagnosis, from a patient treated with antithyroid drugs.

CDR3 loop: CSVVSSTGVFF. CDR3 nucleotide sequence: TGCAGCGTTGTGTCCTCGACAGGGGTGTTCTTC. This sequence joins TRBV29-1 and TRBJ2-1; 8 positions agree with TRBD1. Looked up from germline, CDR1 is SQVTM and CDR2 is ANQGSEA. J lost 15 bases, V lost 4 bases, and 8 bases had no gene match. The CDR3 length is 11 residues.